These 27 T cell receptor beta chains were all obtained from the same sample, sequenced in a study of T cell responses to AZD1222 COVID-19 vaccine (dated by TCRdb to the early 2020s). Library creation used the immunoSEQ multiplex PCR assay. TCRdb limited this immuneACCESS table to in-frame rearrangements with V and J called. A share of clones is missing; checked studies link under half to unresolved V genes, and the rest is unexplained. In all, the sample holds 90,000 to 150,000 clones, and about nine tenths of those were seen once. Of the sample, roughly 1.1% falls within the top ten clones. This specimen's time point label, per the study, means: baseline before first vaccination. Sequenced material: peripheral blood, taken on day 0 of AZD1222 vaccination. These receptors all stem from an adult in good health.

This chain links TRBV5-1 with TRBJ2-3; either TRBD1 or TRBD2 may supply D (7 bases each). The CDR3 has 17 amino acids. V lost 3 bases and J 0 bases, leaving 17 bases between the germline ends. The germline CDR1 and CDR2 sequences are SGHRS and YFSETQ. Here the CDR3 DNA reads TGCGCCAGCAGCTCACCTCCAGGGGGGGGAAGCACAGATACGCAGTATTTT. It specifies CASSSPPGGGSTDTQYF. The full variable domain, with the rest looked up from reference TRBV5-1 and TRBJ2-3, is KAGVTQTPRYLIKTRGQQVTLSCSPISGHRSVSWYQQTPGQGLQFLFEYFSETQRNKGNFPGRFSGRQFSNSRSEMNVSTLELGDSALYLCASSSPPGGGSTDTQYFGPGTRLTVL.

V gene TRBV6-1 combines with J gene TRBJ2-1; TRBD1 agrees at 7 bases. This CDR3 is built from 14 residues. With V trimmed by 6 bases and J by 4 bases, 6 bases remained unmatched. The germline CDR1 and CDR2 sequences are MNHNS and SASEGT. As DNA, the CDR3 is TGTGCCAGCAGAGTCCGGGACAGTTACAATGAGCAGTTCTTC. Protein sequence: CASRVRDSYNEQFF.

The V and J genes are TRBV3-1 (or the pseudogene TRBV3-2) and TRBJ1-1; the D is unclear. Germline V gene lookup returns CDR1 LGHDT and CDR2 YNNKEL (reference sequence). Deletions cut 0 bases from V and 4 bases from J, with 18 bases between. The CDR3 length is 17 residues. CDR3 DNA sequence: TGTGCCAGCAGCCAAGAACTTGACACGGTTCTAAGCACTGAAGCTTTCTTT. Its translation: CASSQELDTVLSTEAFF.

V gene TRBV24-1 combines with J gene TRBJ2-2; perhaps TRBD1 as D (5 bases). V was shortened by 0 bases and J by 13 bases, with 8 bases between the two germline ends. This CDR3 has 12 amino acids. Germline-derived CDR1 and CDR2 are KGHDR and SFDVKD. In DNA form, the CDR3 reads TGTGCCACCAGTGATTTGCAGGGTAGGCTGTTTTTT. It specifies CATSDLQGRLFF.

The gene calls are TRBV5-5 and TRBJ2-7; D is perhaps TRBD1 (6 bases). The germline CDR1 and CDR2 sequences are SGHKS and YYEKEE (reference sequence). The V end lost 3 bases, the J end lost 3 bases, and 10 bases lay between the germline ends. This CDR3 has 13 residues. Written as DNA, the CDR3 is TGTGCCAGCAGCTCAAGACAGGTCTACGAGCAGTACTTC. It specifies CASSSRQVYEQYF.

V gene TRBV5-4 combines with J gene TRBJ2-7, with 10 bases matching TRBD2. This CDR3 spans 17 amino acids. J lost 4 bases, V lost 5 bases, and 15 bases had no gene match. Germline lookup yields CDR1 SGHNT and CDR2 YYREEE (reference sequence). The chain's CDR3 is CASRGAPSGGNSYEQYF. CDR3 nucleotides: TGTGCCAGCAGAGGGGCACCTAGCGGGGGTAACTCTTACGAGCAGTACTTC.

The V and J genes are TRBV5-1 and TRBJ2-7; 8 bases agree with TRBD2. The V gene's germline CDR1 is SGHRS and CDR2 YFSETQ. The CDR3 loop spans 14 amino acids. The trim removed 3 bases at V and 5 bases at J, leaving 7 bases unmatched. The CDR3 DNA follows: TGCGCCAGCAGCTCGGGAGGGGGGATCGACGAGCAGTACTTC. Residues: CASSSGGGIDEQYF.

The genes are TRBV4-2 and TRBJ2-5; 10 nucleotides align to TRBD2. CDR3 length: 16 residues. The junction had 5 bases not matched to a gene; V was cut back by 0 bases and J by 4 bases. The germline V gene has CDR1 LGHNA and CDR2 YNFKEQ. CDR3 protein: CASSQDESGGAETQYF. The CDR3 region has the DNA TGTGCCAGCAGCCAAGATGAGAGCGGGGGGGCAGAGACCCAGTACTTC.

CDR3 protein: CASRVGNEQFF. DNA for the CDR3: TGCGCCAGCAGGGTAGGAAATGAGCAGTTCTTC. The chain has TRBV5-1 and TRBJ2-1, with D uncertain. The CDR3 runs 11 residues. Trimming took 5 bases from V and 7 from J, leaving 7 bases between them. CDR1 is SGHRS, CDR2 YFSETQ, per germline. The entire variable domain, with the rest obtained from reference TRBV5-1 and TRBJ2-1, is as follows: KAGVTQTPRYLIKTRGQQVTLSCSPISGHRSVSWYQQTPGQGLQFLFEYFSETQRNKGNFPGRFSGRQFSNSRSEMNVSTLELGDSALYLCASRVGNEQFFGPGTRLTVL.

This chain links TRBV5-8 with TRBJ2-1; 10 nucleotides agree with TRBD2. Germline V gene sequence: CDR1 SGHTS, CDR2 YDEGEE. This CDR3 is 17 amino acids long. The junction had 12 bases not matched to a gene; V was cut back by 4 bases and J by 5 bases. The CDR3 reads CASSHSSLAGVHNEQFF. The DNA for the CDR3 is TGTGCCAGCAGCCACTCCTCGCTAGCGGGGGTTCACAATGAGCAGTTCTTC.

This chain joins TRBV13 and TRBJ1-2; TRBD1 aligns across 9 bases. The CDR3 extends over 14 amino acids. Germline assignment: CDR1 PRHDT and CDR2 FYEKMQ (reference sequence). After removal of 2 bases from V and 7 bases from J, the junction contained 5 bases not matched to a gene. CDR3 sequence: CASSLNRGRLGYTF. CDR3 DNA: TGTGCCAGCAGCTTAAACAGGGGGCGCCTTGGCTACACCTTC.

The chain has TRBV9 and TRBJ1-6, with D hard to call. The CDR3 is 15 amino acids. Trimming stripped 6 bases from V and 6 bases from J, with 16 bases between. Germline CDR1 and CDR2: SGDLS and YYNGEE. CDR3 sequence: CASNETPFGNSPLHF. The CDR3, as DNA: TGTGCCAGCAACGAGACACCGTTCGGTAATTCACCCCTCCACTTT.

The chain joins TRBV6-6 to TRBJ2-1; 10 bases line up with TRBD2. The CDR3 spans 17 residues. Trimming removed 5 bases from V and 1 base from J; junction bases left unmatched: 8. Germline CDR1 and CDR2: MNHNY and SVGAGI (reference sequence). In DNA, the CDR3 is TGTGCCAGCAGTCAGCTTAAGCGGGGGGGATCCTACAATGAGCAGTTCTTC. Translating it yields CASSQLKRGGSYNEQFF.

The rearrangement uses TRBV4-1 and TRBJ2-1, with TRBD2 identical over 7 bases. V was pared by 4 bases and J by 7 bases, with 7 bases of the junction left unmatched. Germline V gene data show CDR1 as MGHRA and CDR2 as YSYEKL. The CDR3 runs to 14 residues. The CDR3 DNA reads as TGCGCCAGCAGCCTCGCTGGGCGGGGGAATGAGCAGTTCTTC. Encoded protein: CASSLAGRGNEQFF.

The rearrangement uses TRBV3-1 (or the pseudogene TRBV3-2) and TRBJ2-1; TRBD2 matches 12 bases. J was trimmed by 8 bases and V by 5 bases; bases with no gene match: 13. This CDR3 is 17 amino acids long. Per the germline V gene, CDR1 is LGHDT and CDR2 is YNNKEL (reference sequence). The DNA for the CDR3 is TGTGCCAGCAGCTTTTTGAGGCTAGCGGGGGGGCAAGATGAGCAGTTCTTC. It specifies CASSFLRLAGGQDEQFF.

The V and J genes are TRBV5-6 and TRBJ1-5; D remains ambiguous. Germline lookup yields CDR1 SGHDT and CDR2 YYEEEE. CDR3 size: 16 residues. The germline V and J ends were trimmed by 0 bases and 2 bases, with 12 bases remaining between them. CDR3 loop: CASSLGWEGGNQPQHF. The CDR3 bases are TGTGCCAGCAGCTTGGGTTGGGAGGGCGGCAATCAGCCCCAGCATTTT. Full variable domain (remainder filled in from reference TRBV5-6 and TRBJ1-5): DAGVTQSPTHLIKTRGQQVTLRCSPKSGHDTVSWYQQALGQGPQFIFQYYEEEERQRGNFPDRFSGHQFPNYSSELNVNALLLGDSALYLCASSLGWEGGNQPQHFGDGTRLSIL.

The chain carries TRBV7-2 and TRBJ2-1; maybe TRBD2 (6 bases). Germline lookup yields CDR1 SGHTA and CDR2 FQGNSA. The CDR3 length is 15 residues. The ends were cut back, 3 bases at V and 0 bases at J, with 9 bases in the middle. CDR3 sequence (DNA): TGTGCCAGCAGCTTGGCGGGGTTCTCCTACAATGAGCAGTTCTTC. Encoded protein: CASSLAGFSYNEQFF.

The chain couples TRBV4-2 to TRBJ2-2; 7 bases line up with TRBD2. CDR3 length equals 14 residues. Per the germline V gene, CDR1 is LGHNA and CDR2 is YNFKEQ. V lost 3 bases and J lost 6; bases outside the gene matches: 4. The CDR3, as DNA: TGTGCCAGCAGCCAGCTGGGGGGGGCCGGGGAGCTGTTTTTT. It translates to CASSQLGGAGELFF.

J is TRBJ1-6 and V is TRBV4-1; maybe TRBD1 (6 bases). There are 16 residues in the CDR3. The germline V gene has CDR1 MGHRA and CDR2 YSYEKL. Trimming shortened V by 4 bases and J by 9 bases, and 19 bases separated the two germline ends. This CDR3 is CASSLGGSAGSSPLHF. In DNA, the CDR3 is TGCGCCAGCAGCCTAGGGGGGTCGGCGGGATCTTCACCCCTCCACTTT.

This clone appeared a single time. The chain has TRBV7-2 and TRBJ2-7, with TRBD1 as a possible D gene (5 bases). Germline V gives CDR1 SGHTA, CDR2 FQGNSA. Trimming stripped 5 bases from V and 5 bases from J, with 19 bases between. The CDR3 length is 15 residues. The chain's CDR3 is CASSADSFPWDEQYF. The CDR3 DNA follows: TGTGCCAGCAGCGCCGACAGCTTCCCCTGGGACGAGCAGTACTTC. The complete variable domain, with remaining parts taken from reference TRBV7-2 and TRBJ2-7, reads GAGVSQSPSNKVTEKGKDVELRCDPISGHTALYWYRQSLGQGLEFLIYFQGNSAPDKSGLPSDRFSAERTGGSVSTLTIQRTQQEDSAVYLCASSADSFPWDEQYFGPGTRLTVT.

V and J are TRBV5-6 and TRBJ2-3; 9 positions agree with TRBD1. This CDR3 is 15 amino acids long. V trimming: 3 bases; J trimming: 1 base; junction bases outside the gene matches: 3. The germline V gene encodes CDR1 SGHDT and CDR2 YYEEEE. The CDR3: CASSWDRVRTDTQYF. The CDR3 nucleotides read TGTGCCAGCAGCTGGGACAGGGTACGCACAGATACGCAGTATTTT.

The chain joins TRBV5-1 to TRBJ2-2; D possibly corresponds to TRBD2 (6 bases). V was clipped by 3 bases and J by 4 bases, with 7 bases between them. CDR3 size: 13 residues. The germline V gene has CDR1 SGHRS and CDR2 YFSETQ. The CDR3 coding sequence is TGCGCCAGCAGCTCGACTAGCACCGGGGAGCTGTTTTTT. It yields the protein CASSSTSTGELFF.

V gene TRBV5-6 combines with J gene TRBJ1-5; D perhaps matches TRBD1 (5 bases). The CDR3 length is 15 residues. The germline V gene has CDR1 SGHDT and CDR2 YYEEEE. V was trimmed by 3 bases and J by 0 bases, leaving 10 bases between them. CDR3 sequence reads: CASSWGTDSNQPQHF. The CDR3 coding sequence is TGTGCCAGCAGCTGGGGGACGGATAGCAATCAGCCCCAGCATTTT.

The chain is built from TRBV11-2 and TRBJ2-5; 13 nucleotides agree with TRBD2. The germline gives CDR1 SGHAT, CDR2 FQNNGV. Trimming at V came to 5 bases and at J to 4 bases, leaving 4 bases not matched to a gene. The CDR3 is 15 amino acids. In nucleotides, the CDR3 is TGTGCCAGCAGCACCCGGACTAGCGGGGGAGAGACCCAGTACTTC. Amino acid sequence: CASSTRTSGGETQYF.

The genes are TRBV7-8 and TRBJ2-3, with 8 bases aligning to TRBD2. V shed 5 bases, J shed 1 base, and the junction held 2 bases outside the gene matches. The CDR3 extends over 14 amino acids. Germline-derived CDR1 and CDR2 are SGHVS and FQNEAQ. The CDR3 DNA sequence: TGTGCCAGCAGCGGTAGCGGGGGCACAGATACGCAGTATTTT. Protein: CASSGSGGTDTQYF.

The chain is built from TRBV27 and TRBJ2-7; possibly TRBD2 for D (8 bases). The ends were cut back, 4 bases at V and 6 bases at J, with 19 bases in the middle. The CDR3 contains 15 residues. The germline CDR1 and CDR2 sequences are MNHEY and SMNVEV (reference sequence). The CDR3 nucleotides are TGTGCCAGCAGTTCCCTGGTGCGGGGGGACAGCGAGCAGTACTTC. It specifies CASSSLVRGDSEQYF.

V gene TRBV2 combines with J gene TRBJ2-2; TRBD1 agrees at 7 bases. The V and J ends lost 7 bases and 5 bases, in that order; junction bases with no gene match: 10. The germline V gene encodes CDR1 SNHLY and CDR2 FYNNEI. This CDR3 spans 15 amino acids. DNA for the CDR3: TGTGCCAGCACCCCCGACAGGGTTGAAACCGGGGAGCTGTTTTTT. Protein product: CASTPDRVETGELFF. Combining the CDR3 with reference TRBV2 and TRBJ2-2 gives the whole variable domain EPEVTQTPSHQVTQMGQEVILRCVPISNHLYFYWYRQILGQKVEFLVSFYNNEISEKSEIFDDQFSVERPDGSNFTLKIRSTKLEDSAMYFCASTPDRVETGELFFGEGSRLTVL.